Presented here are 8 T cell receptor beta chains from one specimen sequenced in a study of CD8+ T cells in alopecia areata. cDNA prepared by RNA extraction and subsequent reverse transcription served as the template for sequencing. The assay was immunoSEQ multiplex PCR, and TCRdb's table has in-frame clones only and misses some. The sample carries around 250,000 clones, around two thirds recorded once. Specimen: CD4+ T cells sorted from blood, collected at week 0. Receptors were obtained from a human donor with alopecia areata.

This clone showed up just a few times. The rearrangement joins TRBV30 to TRBJ1-4; D might be TRBD1 (6 bases). This CDR3 has 11 residues. V lost 2 bases and J 14 bases, leaving 12 bases between the germline ends. Germline CDR1 is GTSNPN and CDR2 is SVGIG (reference sequence). Here the CDR3 reads CAWSPGEPLFF. The CDR3 nucleotides are TGTGCCTGGAGTCCAGGGGAGCCGCTGTTTTTT. Filled out from reference TRBV30 and TRBJ1-4, the complete variable domain reads SQTIHQWPATLVQPVGSPLSLECTVEGTSNPNLYWYRQAAGRGLQLLFYSVGIGQISSEVPQNLSASRPQDRQFILSSKKLLLSDSGFYLCAWSPGEPLFFGSGTQLSVL.

This chain links TRBV7-2 with TRBJ2-3; D is unresolved. Trimming pared 5 bases from V and 2 bases from J, leaving 8 bases between. Per the germline V gene, CDR1 is SGHTA and CDR2 is FQGNSA. The CDR3 totals 13 residues. The CDR3: CASSLSFTDTQYF. CDR3 DNA: TGTGCCAGCAGCCTCTCCTTCACAGATACGCAGTATTTT.

The chain couples TRBV30 to TRBJ2-2; TRBD1 might be the D (6 bases). Germline V gene data show CDR1 as GTSNPN and CDR2 as SVGIG (reference sequence). The CDR3 covers 16 residues. Trimming removed 2 bases at V and 4 bases at J, with 17 bases between. In nucleotides, the CDR3 is TGTGCCTGGAGTATGGGCAGGGGCGCGGGCACCGGGGAGCTGTTTTTT. Its translation: CAWSMGRGAGTGELFF.

The V gene is TRBV30, the J gene TRBJ2-3; D is perhaps TRBD1 (6 bases). The CDR3 covers 13 residues. Trimming removed 2 bases from V and 2 bases from J, with 8 bases in between. Germline V gene data show CDR1 as GTSNPN and CDR2 as SVGIG (reference sequence). DNA for the CDR3: TGTGCCTGGAGTCGACAGGACACAGATACGCAGTATTTT. This codes for CAWSRQDTDTQYF.

The gene calls are TRBV29-1 and TRBJ2-4; TRBD1 matches 11 bases. This CDR3 is 15 amino acids long. V was clipped by 4 bases and J by 7 bases; unmatched bases: 9. The germline V gene has CDR1 SQVTM and CDR2 ANQGSEA. In DNA form, the CDR3 reads TGCAGCGTTGGTCTTTCGGGACAGGGGGACAACATTCAGTACTTC. Translation gives CSVGLSGQGDNIQYF.

V usage is TRBV29-1 and J usage is TRBJ1-2; D call uncertain. The V gene lost 1 base and the J gene lost 6 bases, with 6 bases spanning the gap. The germline V gene has CDR1 SQVTM and CDR2 ANQGSEA. CDR3 length: 11 amino acids. This CDR3 reads CSVEGSDGYTF. The CDR3 DNA is TGCAGCGTTGAAGGGTCTGATGGCTACACCTTC.

The rearrangement uses TRBV19 and TRBJ2-1; tentative D call: TRBD2 (6 bases). Trimming removed 6 bases from V and 0 bases from J, with 12 bases in between. This CDR3 contains 15 residues. Germline V CDR1 and CDR2: LNHDA, SQIVND (reference sequence). In DNA, the CDR3 is TGTGCCAGTAGATCGCGGGGTCGCTCCTACAATGAGCAGTTCTTC. Translating gives CASRSRGRSYNEQFF.

The chain couples TRBV5-6 to TRBJ2-5; no firm D call. CDR1 SGHDT and CDR2 YYEEEE come from the germline V gene. This CDR3 region has 14 residues. Trimming stripped 3 bases from V and 2 bases from J, with 11 bases between. CDR3 region: CASSWTTTQETQYF. CDR3 coding DNA: TGTGCCAGCAGCTGGACCACTACGCAAGAGACCCAGTACTTC.